This T cell receptor beta chain emerged from a study of blood T cell repertoires in COVID-19. On the study more broadly: Sample material is recorded as cDNA or gDNA derived from T cells, B-cell-depleted T cells, or PBMCs.

In this sample, this clone turned up once. Study processing details: Amplifying reference gene primers gave estimates of nucleated cell counts. The protocol was immunoSEQ multiplex PCR, while the TCRdb copy is restricted to in-frame clones and leaves out a portion. V and J calls and clone size are as listed in that table; D and trimming were resolved from the DNA. Among more than 300,000 clones listed, roughly 90% were seen once. The sequence derives from a man between 18 and 29 years old who had recovered from COVID-19. The sample comprised peripheral blood.

In DNA form, the CDR3 reads TGTGCCAGCCGGGGTACAAGGGACATTTACAATGAGCAGTTCTTC. It codes for CASRGTRDIYNEQFF. The rearrangement links TRBV27 to TRBJ2-1, with D possibly matching TRBD1 (6 bases). The CDR3 loop spans 15 amino acids. Trimming shortened V by 8 bases and J by 4 bases, and 18 bases separated the two germline ends. Germline V gene data show CDR1 as MNHEY and CDR2 as SMNVEV (reference sequence).